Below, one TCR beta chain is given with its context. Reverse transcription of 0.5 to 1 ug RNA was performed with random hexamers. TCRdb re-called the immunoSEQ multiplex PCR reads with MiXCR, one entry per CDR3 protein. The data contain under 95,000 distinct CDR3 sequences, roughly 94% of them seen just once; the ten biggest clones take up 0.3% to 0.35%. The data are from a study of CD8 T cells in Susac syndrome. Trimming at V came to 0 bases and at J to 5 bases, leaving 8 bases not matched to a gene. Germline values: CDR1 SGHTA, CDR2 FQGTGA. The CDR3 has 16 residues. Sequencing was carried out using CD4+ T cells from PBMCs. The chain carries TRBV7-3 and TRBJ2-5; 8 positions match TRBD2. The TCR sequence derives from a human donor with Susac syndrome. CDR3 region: CASSLTSRGGRETQYF. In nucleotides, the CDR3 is TGTGCCAGCAGCTTAACTTCCCGGGGGGGCCGGGAGACCCAGTACTTC.